Listed below are T cell receptor beta chains from one sample, sequenced in a study of OX40 agonist ivuxolimab in advanced cancers. TCRdb keeps only in-frame clones here, not all; method: immunoSEQ multiplex PCR. Here the sample spans fewer than 60,000 clones, more than 85% being singletons. The source was CD4+ or CD8+ T cells sorted from blood, collected in a trial of the OX40 agonist ivuxolimab. The receptors originated from an adult with an advanced solid tumor such as melanoma, head and neck, liver or kidney cancer. The CDR3 runs from the conserved cysteine through the conserved F or W. The D gene is left open where the match is weak. Clone size, where shown, is once, few, many, or a class for clones that have expanded.

TRBV5-1	TRBJ2-1	.	.	TGCGCCAGCAGCTTGTCCTTAACGGGCGTCGATGAGCAGTTCTTC	CASSLSLTGVDEQFF
TRBV21-1	TRBJ1-4	.	few	TGTGCCAGCAGCAGTACGACAGGGGCTGAAAAACTGTTTTTT	CASSSTTGAEKLFF
TRBV9	TRBJ2-1	TRBD2	.	TGTGCCAGCAGCGTAGTACTAGCGGGAGGGGGTGAGCAGTTCTTC	CASSVVLAGGGEQFF
TRBV5-1	TRBJ2-5	TRBD2	.	TGCGCCAGCAGCTTTAAATTAGCGGGAGAGGAGACCCAGTACTTC	CASSFKLAGEETQYF
TRBV11-2	TRBJ2-1	.	.	TGTGCCAGCAGCTTAGGCGGTGCGAATTACAATGAGCAGTTCTTC	CASSLGGANYNEQFF
TRBV2	TRBJ1-4	.	.	TGTGCCAGCAGTGTAAGAGTGTCCCCTGATGCGGTGAAATTGTTTTTT	CASSVRVSPDAVKLFF
TRBV2	TRBJ1-5	TRBD1	.	TGTGCCAGCAAGGGCCGACAGGGTGGCAATCAGCCCCAGCATTTT	CASKGRQGGNQPQHF
TRBV6-5	TRBJ1-1	.	once	TGTGCCAGCAGTTACAAGTTCTCGAACACTGAAGCTTTCTTT	CASSYKFSNTEAFF
TRBV19	TRBJ2-7	TRBD2	.	TGTGCCAGTAGTATTACTAGCGGTCTCTCCTACGAGCAGTACTTC	CASSITSGLSYEQYF
TRBV5-1	TRBJ2-5	.	.	TGCGCCAGCAGCTTGGGAGACGAAGTAGAGACCCAGTACTTC	CASSLGDEVETQYF
TRBV14	TRBJ1-2	.	few	TGTGCCAGCAGCCAAGACCCGCGTGGTGGCTACACCTTC	CASSQDPRGGYTF
TRBV2	TRBJ1-5	.	.	TGTGCCAGCAGTGATGTAGGTAGCAATCAGCCCCAGCATTTT	CASSDVGSNQPQHF
TRBV11-2	TRBJ2-5	TRBD2	.	TGTGCCAGCAGCCCGGGGACTAGCCAAGAGACCCAGTACTTC	CASSPGTSQETQYF
TRBV7-3	TRBJ2-7	.	.	TGTGCCAGCAGCTTCCAGGCCCAAGGGGGCTACGAGCAGTACTTC	CASSFQAQGGYEQYF
TRBV11-2	TRBJ2-2	.	.	TGTGCCAGCAGGTTTTCGGGGGCAAAGGGCGGGGAGCTGTTTTTT	CASRFSGAKGGELFF
TRBV28	TRBJ2-1	TRBD1	.	TGTGCCAGCAGACCGGGACAGGGGGTCGATGAGCAGTTCTTC	CASRPGQGVDEQFF
TRBV9	TRBJ2-7	.	.	TGTGCCAGCAGCGCAACTTCCGGGGCTCCATTCTCCTACGAGCAGTACTTC	CASSATSGAPFSYEQYF
TRBV7-9	TRBJ2-7	.	once	TGTGCCAGCAGCTACCAGGGGACCACCTACGAGCAGTACTTC	CASSYQGTTYEQYF
TRBV25-1	TRBJ2-7	TRBD1	.	TGTGCCAGCAGTACACGGACAGGGCATGGGCAGTACTTC	CASSTRTGHGQYF
TRBV7-8	TRBJ2-7	TRBD1	.	TGTGCCAGCAGCTCCCGGACAGGGGTCAACGAGCAGTACTTC	CASSSRTGVNEQYF
TRBV13	TRBJ1-2	TRBD1	.	TGTGCCAGCAGCCGTAGGACAGGAATGAGTAACTATGGCTACACCTTC	CASSRRTGMSNYGYTF
TRBV28	TRBJ1-2	.	.	TGTGCCAGCAGGCGAGGGGCCCTTTATGGCTACACCTTC	CASRRGALYGYTF
TRBV19	TRBJ1-2	TRBD1	.	TGTGCCAGTAGTATTGACGCAGGGGGCGGAGGAGGCTACACCTTC	CASSIDAGGGGGYTF
TRBV4-1	TRBJ2-1	.	once	TGCGCCAGCAGCCAAACTAAAGCGGAAAGCTCCTACAATGAGCAGTTCTTC	CASSQTKAESSYNEQFF
TRBV5-5	TRBJ2-7	.	.	TGTGCCAGCAGCTTGCAGGAGCTCTACGAGCAGTACTTC	CASSLQELYEQYF
TRBV20-1	TRBJ2-1	.	once	TGCAGTGCCTTACGGAATGAGCAGTTCTTC	CSALRNEQFF
TRBV4-3	TRBJ2-1	TRBD1	.	TGCGCCAGCAGCCACGTGACAGGGGGTAGAGCGGGGAGCTACAATGAGCAGTTCTTC	CASSHVTGGRAGSYNEQFF
TRBV5-8	TRBJ1-2	.	.	TGTGCCAGCAGCTTGCGGCAGATTAACTATGGCTACACCTTC	CASSLRQINYGYTF
TRBV6-6	TRBJ1-5	.	.	TGTGCCAGCAGTCCTACCGGACAGCGACAGCCCCAGCATTTT	CASSPTGQRQPQHF
TRBV15	TRBJ1-2	TRBD1	.	TGTGCCACCAGCAGCACTACCCGGGACAGGGGGCGCAACTATGGCTACACCTTC	CATSSTTRDRGRNYGYTF
TRBV18	TRBJ2-3	.	.	TGTGCCAGCTCACCACCGTCCGATACGCAGTATTTT	CASSPPSDTQYF
TRBV2	TRBJ1-5	.	.	TGTGCCAGCAATTACCTAGTCGGCAATCAGCCCCAGCATTTT	CASNYLVGNQPQHF
TRBV2	TRBJ1-1	.	.	TGTGCCAGCCAGTCGGGGCCGTGGACTGAAGCTTTCTTT	CASQSGPWTEAFF
TRBV5-4	TRBJ2-1	.	.	TGTGCCAGCAGCTTGGTGATAGGATCGGATGAGCAGTTCTTC	CASSLVIGSDEQFF
TRBV21-1	TRBJ2-7	.	.	TGTGCCAGCAGCAGTAATAGCGGGAGGGCCGTATACGAGCAGTACTTC	CASSSNSGRAVYEQYF
TRBV5-4	TRBJ1-2	TRBD1	.	TGTGCCAGCAGCTTTCTACAGGGGTATGGCTACACCTTC	CASSFLQGYGYTF
TRBV6-1	TRBJ1-2	.	.	TGTGCCAGCAGGACCCAACCAGCGGTTGCCTATGGCTACACCTTC	CASRTQPAVAYGYTF
TRBV2	TRBJ2-7	TRBD2	medium-sized	TGTGCCAGCGGTAGGAGGGAGGGTTCCTACGAGCAGTACTTC	CASGRREGSYEQYF
TRBV18	TRBJ2-7	.	.	TGTGCCAGCTCACTAGACCGAACCTACGAGCAGTACTTC	CASSLDRTYEQYF
TRBV28	TRBJ1-5	.	.	TGTGCCAGTGGGGCGGGGTTTCGGGGTCAGCCCCAGCATTTT	CASGAGFRGQPQHF
TRBV18	TRBJ1-1	.	.	TGTGCCAGCTCACCCACATCCTACGGGGTCTGGGCTTTCTTT	CASSPTSYGVWAFF
TRBV7-2	TRBJ1-2	TRBD1	.	TGTGCCAGCAGCACCACAGGGGATGGCTATGGCTACACCTTC	CASSTTGDGYGYTF
TRBV27	TRBJ2-5	TRBD1	few	TGTGCCAGCAGTCCGGGACAGGGGCCGAAGACCCAGTACTTC	CASSPGQGPKTQYF
TRBV4-2	TRBJ2-3	.	.	TGTGCCAGCAGCCAAGGAAGGGATAGGCTAATCACAGATACGCAGTATTTT	CASSQGRDRLITDTQYF
TRBV15	TRBJ2-1	TRBD1	.	TGTGCCACCAGCAGGGTGGGACAGGCGCAGTTCTTC	CATSRVGQAQFF
TRBV30	TRBJ1-2	.	.	TGTGCCTCTCAATCGGGGGGGCGGCGTGGCTACACCTTC	CASQSGGRRGYTF
TRBV7-9	TRBJ2-1	.	.	TGTGCCAGCCCGAGTTCTGAGCAGTTCTTC	CASPSSEQFF
TRBV10-3	TRBJ2-3	TRBD1	.	TGTGCCATCAGTGAAGCGACAGGGGCAGATACGCAGTATTTT	CAISEATGADTQYF
TRBV7-9	TRBJ2-7	TRBD2	.	TGTGCCAGCAGCTGGGGGACTAGCGGCTCCTACGAGCAGTACTTC	CASSWGTSGSYEQYF